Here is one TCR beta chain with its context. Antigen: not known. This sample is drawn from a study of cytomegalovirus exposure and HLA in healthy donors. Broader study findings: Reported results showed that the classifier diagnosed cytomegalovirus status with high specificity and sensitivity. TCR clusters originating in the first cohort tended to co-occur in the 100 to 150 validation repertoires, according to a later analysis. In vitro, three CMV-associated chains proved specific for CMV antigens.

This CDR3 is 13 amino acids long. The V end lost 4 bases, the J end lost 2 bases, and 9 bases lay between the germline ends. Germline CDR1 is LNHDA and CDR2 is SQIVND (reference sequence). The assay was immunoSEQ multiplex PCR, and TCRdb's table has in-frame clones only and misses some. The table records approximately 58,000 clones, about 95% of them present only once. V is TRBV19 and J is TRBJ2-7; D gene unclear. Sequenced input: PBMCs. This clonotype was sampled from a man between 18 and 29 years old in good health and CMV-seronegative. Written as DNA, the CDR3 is TGTGCCAGTAGTAGAAACTTCCCCTACGAGCAGTACTTC. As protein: CASSRNFPYEQYF.